This is a list of T cell receptor beta chains from one sample in a study of blood T cell repertoires in COVID-19. TCRdb keeps only in-frame clones here, not all; method: immunoSEQ multiplex PCR. This repertoire shows tens of thousands of clones, about 83% found once; its top ten account for under 35%. Material: peripheral blood. Receptor source: a woman aged 80 or over with acute or convalescent COVID-19. CDR3s include the opening cysteine and the closing phenylalanine or tryptophan.

V,CDR3
TRBV6-6,CASTQTGGLGSYEQYF
TRBV3-1/TRBV3-2,CASSQDPSSGNTIYF
TRBV7-2,CASSFTAGGTGTEAFF
TRBV9,CASSVGQRGYNEQFF
TRBV10-3,CAISPGGAEAFF
TRBV7-2,CASSLAFPRQQNIQYF
TRBV5-1,CASSQTGASSTDTQYF
TRBV19,CASSMLSGSGDTDTQYF
TRBV7-9,CASSPPQWAGGAFETQYF
TRBV7-2,CASSLQRGRYGYTF
TRBV5-5,CASSLGSSGSFSYNEQFF
TRBV11-2,CASSLGRGTLQTQYF
TRBV5-1,CASSLAPGQGDEKLFF
TRBV6-2/TRBV6-3,CASSYASTPYEQYF
TRBV5-6,CASSSRGRVMSYEQYF
TRBV5-8,CASSYPDRGPGTDTQYF